This T cell receptor beta chain was identified in a study of human T cells and chemical hapten exposure. About the study: The patients were mostly female; they had alopecia areata, totalis or universalis.

Study results and caveats: Versus controls, significantly more large CDR3 similarity clusters arose from expanded TCRs.

Time point of the sample: patch test 1, 2 weeks after DPC sensitization. The treatment: therapeutic diphenylcyclopropenone sensitization with weekly scalp DPC. Trimming shortened V by 1 base and J by 2 bases, and 6 bases separated the two germline ends. This CDR3 has 14 residues. Germline assignment: CDR1 SGHTA and CDR2 FQGNSA. Worth noting for this clonotype: Its antigen remains unidentified.

The library labeled individual cDNA molecules by adding unique molecular identifiers to them. As originally analysed: A per-sample median of about 100,000 TCRs was observed, with counts ranging from roughly 20,000 to 700,000. MiXCR, applied by TCRdb to the RACE reads, yields one record per CDR3 protein. These V and J calls rely on TCRdb rather than the paper's analysis. The sample shows tens of thousands of distinct CDR3 sequences, 10% to 15% of them seen only once. V is TRBV7-2 and J is TRBJ1-5; D is ambiguous. The specimen was whole blood, collected in connection with sensitization to the hapten diphenylcyclopropenone (DPC). The source of this sequence is an older woman with alopecia areata. Some clones in this sample may be carry-over from other donors' samples. The CDR3 loop is CASSLGPRNQPQHF. The DNA for the CDR3 is TGTGCCAGCAGCTTAGGCCCACGCAATCAGCCCCAGCATTTT.